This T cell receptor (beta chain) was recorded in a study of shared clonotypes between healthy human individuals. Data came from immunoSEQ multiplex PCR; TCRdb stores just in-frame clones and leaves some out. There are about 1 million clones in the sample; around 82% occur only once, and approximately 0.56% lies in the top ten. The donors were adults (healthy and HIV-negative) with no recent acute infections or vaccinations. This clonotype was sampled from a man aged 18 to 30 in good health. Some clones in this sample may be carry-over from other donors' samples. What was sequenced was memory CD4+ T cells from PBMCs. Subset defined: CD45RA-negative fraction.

CDR3 sequence reads: CASKRHQTATYEQYF. As DNA, the CDR3 is TGTGCCAGTAAGCGGCACCAAACTGCGACCTACGAGCAGTACTTC. J is TRBJ2-7 and V is TRBV28, with TRBD2 as a possible D gene (5 bases). V dropped 9 bases and J dropped 2 bases, with 20 bases sitting between them. The CDR3 sequence is 15 residues long. Germline assignment: CDR1 MDHEN and CDR2 SYDVKM. Complete variable domain (other parts from reference TRBV28 and TRBJ2-7): DVKVTQSSRYLVKRTGEKVFLECVQDMDHENMFWYRQDPGLGLRLIYFSYDVKMKEKGDIPEGYSVSREKKERFSLILESASTNQTSMYLCASKRHQTATYEQYFGPGTRLTVT.